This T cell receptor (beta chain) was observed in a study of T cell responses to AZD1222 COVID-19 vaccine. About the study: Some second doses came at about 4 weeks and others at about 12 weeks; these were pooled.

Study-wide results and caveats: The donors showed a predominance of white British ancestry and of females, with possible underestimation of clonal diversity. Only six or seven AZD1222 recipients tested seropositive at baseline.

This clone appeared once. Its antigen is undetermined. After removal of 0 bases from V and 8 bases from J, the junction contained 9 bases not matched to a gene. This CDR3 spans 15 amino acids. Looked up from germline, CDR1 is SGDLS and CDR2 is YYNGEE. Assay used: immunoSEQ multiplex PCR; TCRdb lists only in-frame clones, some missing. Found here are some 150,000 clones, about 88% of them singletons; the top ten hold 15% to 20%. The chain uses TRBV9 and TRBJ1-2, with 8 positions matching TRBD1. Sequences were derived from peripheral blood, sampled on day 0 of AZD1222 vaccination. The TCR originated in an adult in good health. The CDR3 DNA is TGTGCCAGCAGCGTAGTGCAGGGGGCTTTAGGGGGCTACACCTTC. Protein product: CASSVVQGALGGYTF.